This T cell receptor (beta chain) was identified during a study of spatial heterogeneity in lung cancer. Whole-study context: Among detected sequences, beta-chain ones consistently exceeded alpha-chain ones in number.

Germline V lookup: CDR1 SGHDT, CDR2 YYEEEE. Trimming left V 2 bases short and J 9 bases short, with 9 bases between. The CDR3 length is 12 residues. A note on this clonotype: No antigen is known for it.

Unique molecular identifiers tagged every individual TCR cDNA molecule. TCRdb used MiXCR to reprocess the 5' RACE reads, holding one entry per CDR3 protein. The sample shows over 25,000 distinct CDR3 sequences, approximately 7.7% of them seen only once. Time point of the sample: sample taken at primary tumor resection. The study sequenced unsorted whole RNA from tumor, nontumor lung or frozen PBMC. Findings and limits, study-wide: Expanded alpha and beta TCR counts within tumors tracked tumor mutation counts.

The receptor's source is a male donor with early-stage non-small cell lung cancer. The chain couples TRBV5-6 to TRBJ2-1, with no clear D. Sequenced here: lung tumor tissue, sampled at surgery. The CDR3 sequence: CASSLRSSEQFF. The CDR3 nucleotides read TGTGCCAGCAGCTTACGATCGAGTGAGCAGTTCTTC. Full variable domain (missing parts from reference TRBV5-6 and TRBJ2-1): DAGVTQSPTHLIKTRGQQVTLRCSPKSGHDTVSWYQQALGQGPQFIFQYYEEEERQRGNFPDRFSGHQFPNYSSELNVNALLLGDSALYLCASSLRSSEQFFGPGTRLTVL.